Listed below are T cell receptor beta chains from one sample, sequenced in a study of cytomegalovirus exposure and HLA in healthy donors. Sequencing was performed with immunoSEQ multiplex PCR; in TCRdb, only in-frame clones are kept and a portion is missing. This table has 55,000 to 75,000 clones, roughly 94% appearing once. What was sequenced was PBMCs. These receptors all stem from a man younger than 35 in good health and CMV-seropositive. CDR3s include the opening cysteine and the closing phenylalanine or tryptophan. D genes are given only for firm matches. Not every row has a clone size; where given, it reads once, few, many or a size class.

clone size	V gene	J gene	D gene	CDR3 protein	CDR3 DNA
once	TRBV6-1	TRBJ2-7	.	CASSEREAEVPYEQYF	TGTGCCAGCAGTGAGCGTGAGGCTGAAGTTCCCTACGAGCAGTACTTC
.	TRBV9	TRBJ2-7	TRBD1	CASSVEGQGYEQYF	TGTGCCAGCAGCGTAGAGGGACAGGGGTACGAGCAGTACTTC
.	TRBV27	TRBJ1-6	TRBD1	CASSIRTGQGYNSPLHF	TGTGCCAGCAGTATCCGGACAGGGCAGGGATATAATTCACCCCTCCACTTT
.	TRBV5-1	TRBJ2-2	.	CASSLFPGDTGELFF	TGCGCCAGCAGCTTGTTTCCAGGGGACACCGGGGAGCTGTTTTTT
.	TRBV5-1	TRBJ2-1	TRBD2	CASRDPSGGGEQFF	TGCGCCAGCAGGGACCCAAGCGGGGGTGGTGAGCAGTTCTTC
.	TRBV9	TRBJ1-2	TRBD1	CASKRDRGLGGYTF	TGTGCCAGCAAAAGGGACAGGGGATTAGGTGGCTACACCTTC
.	TRBV6-4	TRBJ1-1	.	CASNGGAMVLNTEAFF	TGTGCCAGCAACGGAGGGGCGATGGTCCTTAACACTGAAGCTTTCTTT
.	TRBV11-2	TRBJ1-4	.	CASSLRLNEKLFF	TGTGCCAGCAGCTTAAGACTGAATGAAAAACTGTTTTTT
once	TRBV7-9	TRBJ2-5	TRBD2	CASSTLAGESQETQYF	TGTGCCAGCAGCACACTAGCGGGGGAGTCCCAAGAGACCCAGTACTTC
.	TRBV7-9	TRBJ2-1	TRBD2	CASSFSGSQTYNEQFF	TGTGCCAGCAGCTTCAGCGGGAGCCAGACCTACAATGAGCAGTTCTTC
.	TRBV10-3	TRBJ2-7	TRBD1	CAISDREISYEQYF	TGTGCCATCAGCGACAGGGAGATTTCCTACGAGCAGTACTTC
.	TRBV14	TRBJ1-2	.	CASSPQGGGYTF	TGTGCCAGCAGCCCGCAGGGAGGAGGCTACACCTTC
.	TRBV27	TRBJ1-2	.	CASSPLSNYGYTF	TGTGCCAGCAGTCCTCTCTCTAACTATGGCTACACCTTC
.	TRBV2	TRBJ2-5	.	CASSREQETQYF	TGTGCCAGCAGCCGGGAACAAGAGACCCAGTACTTC
.	TRBV2	TRBJ2-4	.	CASSDREVRRNIQYF	TGTGCCAGCAGTGACAGGGAGGTTAGAAGGAACATTCAGTACTTC
once	TRBV6-1	TRBJ2-4	.	CASSVAQKNIQYF	TGTGCCAGCAGTGTTGCACAGAAAAACATTCAGTACTTC
once	TRBV20-1	TRBJ2-2	.	CSAYYTGELFF	TGCAGTGCTTACTACACCGGGGAGCTGTTTTTT
.	TRBV28	TRBJ2-7	.	CASTARYEQYF	TGTGCCAGCACGGCCAGGTACGAGCAGTACTTC
many	TRBV20-1	TRBJ1-2	.	CSAGRNYGYTF	TGCAGTGCCGGGAGGAACTATGGCTACACCTTC
.	TRBV15	TRBJ2-3	.	CATSRMRDTQYF	TGTGCCACCAGCCGGATGCGGGATACGCAGTATTTT
.	TRBV7-2	TRBJ2-5	.	CASSLGGIQETQYF	TGTGCCAGCAGCTTAGGCGGGATCCAAGAGACCCAGTACTTC
.	TRBV15	TRBJ2-2	.	CATSEKIGRTTGELFF	TGTGCCACCAGCGAGAAAATCGGGAGAACCACCGGGGAGCTGTTTTTT
.	TRBV5-1	TRBJ2-7	TRBD1	CASSSPGQGSYEQYF	TGCGCCAGCAGCTCCCCGGGACAGGGAAGCTACGAGCAGTACTTC
.	TRBV18	TRBJ2-4	TRBD1	CASSPGTGGAKNIQYF	TGTGCCAGCTCACCTGGGACAGGGGGAGCCAAAAACATTCAGTACTTC
.	TRBV10-3	TRBJ2-2	TRBD2	CAISESGGRTGELFF	TGTGCCATCAGTGAAAGCGGGGGTAGGACCGGGGAGCTGTTTTTT
.	TRBV5-5	TRBJ2-5	TRBD2	CASRHIAGGETQYF	TGTGCCAGCAGACACATAGCGGGAGGGGAGACCCAGTACTTC
few	TRBV2	TRBJ2-7	.	CASSERGWETTYEQYF	TGTGCCAGCAGTGAAAGGGGGTGGGAAACCACCTACGAGCAGTACTTC
once	TRBV19	TRBJ1-2	TRBD1	CASSLDRDYGYTF	TGTGCCAGTAGCTTAGACAGGGACTATGGCTACACCTTC
few	TRBV28	TRBJ2-4	TRBD2	CASSFGRGGDIQYF	TGTGCCAGCAGTTTTGGGCGGGGGGGGGACATTCAGTACTTC
.	TRBV2	TRBJ2-7	.	CASSRGIGLYEQYF	TGTGCCAGCAGTCGCGGGATTGGTCTCTACGAGCAGTACTTC
.	TRBV6-1	TRBJ1-2	.	CASSEISYGYTF	TGTGCCAGCAGTGAAATTAGCTATGGCTACACCTTC
.	TRBV6-6	TRBJ1-1	.	CASSHLGRGIWDEAFF	TGTGCCAGCAGTCATCTTGGACGGGGTATTTGGGATGAAGCTTTCTTT
.	TRBV2	TRBJ1-3	.	CASSRISGNTIYF	TGTGCCAGCTCGCGGATCTCTGGAAACACCATATATTTT
.	TRBV7-9	TRBJ2-3	.	CASSPRVQGTDTQYF	TGTGCCAGCAGCCCCCGAGTTCAGGGCACAGATACGCAGTATTTT
.	TRBV19	TRBJ2-7	TRBD1	CASTGQGTQEQYF	TGTGCCAGTACGGGACAGGGGACTCAAGAGCAGTACTTC
.	TRBV28	TRBJ1-1	TRBD1	CASNIPGQGTEAFF	TGTGCCAGCAATATACCGGGACAGGGGACTGAAGCTTTCTTT
.	TRBV5-5	TRBJ2-1	TRBD2	CASSPGLAGGNEQFF	TGTGCCAGCAGCCCGGGACTAGCGGGGGGCAATGAGCAGTTCTTC
.	TRBV5-1	TRBJ2-7	.	CASRAGSREQYF	TGCGCCAGCAGGGCAGGGTCCCGGGAGCAGTACTTC
.	TRBV7-3	TRBJ1-2	TRBD1	CASSLKGPGQGDTAPPLCGYTF	TGTGCCAGCAGCTTAAAGGGCCCGGGACAGGGGGATACGGCCCCCCCTCTATGTGGCTACACCTTC
.	TRBV6-6	TRBJ1-2	.	CASHNREGYGYTF	TGTGCCAGCCATAACAGGGAGGGCTATGGCTACACCTTC
.	TRBV6-1	TRBJ1-2	.	CASISGQTHGGYTF	TGTGCCAGCATATCTGGACAGACCCATGGAGGCTACACCTTC
once	TRBV7-3	TRBJ1-5	TRBD1	CASSEYRGPRQPQHF	TGTGCCAGCAGCGAATACAGGGGACCTCGGCAGCCCCAGCATTTT
few	TRBV2	TRBJ1-2	TRBD1	CASSGGQENYGYTF	TGTGCCAGCAGTGGTGGACAGGAGAACTATGGCTACACCTTC
.	TRBV28	TRBJ1-1	.	CASSRVGENTEAFF	TGTGCCAGCAGTCGGGTGGGAGAGAACACTGAAGCTTTCTTT
.	TRBV4-1	TRBJ2-7	.	CASSQVAGKEQYF	TGCGCCAGCAGCCAAGTGGCAGGGAAAGAGCAGTACTTC
once	TRBV27	TRBJ2-1	TRBD1	CASSLNWDRVIYNEQFF	TGTGCCAGCAGTTTAAATTGGGACAGGGTAATTTACAATGAGCAGTTCTTC
.	TRBV5-1	TRBJ2-7	TRBD1	CASSRQGFSYEQYF	TGCGCCAGCAGCCGACAGGGATTCTCCTACGAGCAGTACTTC
.	TRBV2	TRBJ1-1	TRBD1	CASSPRQGPNTEAFF	TGTGCCAGCAGTCCCCGACAGGGACCGAACACTGAAGCTTTCTTT
.	TRBV7-2	TRBJ1-2	.	CASSLWLYGYTF	TGTGCCAGCAGCTTATGGCTCTATGGCTACACCTTC
.	TRBV9	TRBJ2-5	.	CASSGTGRETQYF	TGTGCCAGCTCCGGAACAGGGAGAGAGACCCAGTACTTC
.	TRBV5-1	TRBJ2-2	.	CASSFTGTNTGELFF	TGCGCCAGCAGCTTTACAGGGACGAACACCGGGGAGCTGTTTTTT
.	TRBV10-2	TRBJ2-1	TRBD2	CASSGAGGPGEQFF	TGCGCCAGCAGTGGTGCGGGAGGGCCAGGGGAGCAGTTCTTC
.	TRBV9	TRBJ2-1	TRBD2	CASSVAYEGLAGGPRPYNEQFF	TGTGCCAGCAGCGTAGCATATGAGGGACTAGCGGGAGGGCCGAGGCCCTACAATGAGCAGTTCTTC
.	TRBV25-1	TRBJ1-4	.	CASSRGEKLFF	TGTGCCAGCTCGAGGGGGGAAAAACTGTTTTTT
.	TRBV28	TRBJ1-5	.	CASSSSGGGQPQHF	TGTGCCAGCAGTTCCTCCGGGGGGGGTCAGCCCCAGCATTTT
.	TRBV7-9	TRBJ1-5	.	CASSLGQNQPQHF	TGTGCCAGCAGCCTAGGACAGAATCAGCCCCAGCATTTT
.	TRBV27	TRBJ1-2	.	CASALRGGGPHNYGYTF	TGTGCCAGCGCCCTGAGGGGAGGAGGGCCCCATAACTATGGCTACACCTTC
.	TRBV5-1	TRBJ2-7	.	CASSFLFRGQFTSSYEQYF	TGCGCCAGCAGCTTTTTATTCAGGGGACAATTCACAAGCTCCTACGAGCAGTACTTC
.	TRBV18	TRBJ2-7	TRBD1	CASSSRFETGGPTPYEQYF	TGTGCCAGCTCATCCCGTTTTGAGACAGGGGGCCCAACTCCCTACGAGCAGTACTTC